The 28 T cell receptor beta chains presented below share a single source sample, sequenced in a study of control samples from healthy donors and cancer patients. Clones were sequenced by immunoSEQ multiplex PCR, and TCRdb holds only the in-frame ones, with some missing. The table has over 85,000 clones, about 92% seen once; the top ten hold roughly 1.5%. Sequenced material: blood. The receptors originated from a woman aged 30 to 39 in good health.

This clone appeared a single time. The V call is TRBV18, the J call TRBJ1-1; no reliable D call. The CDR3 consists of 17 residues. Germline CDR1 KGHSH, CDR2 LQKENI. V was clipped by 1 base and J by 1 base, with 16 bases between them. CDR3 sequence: CASSPRELGQTNTEAFF. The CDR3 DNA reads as TGTGCCAGCTCACCACGGGAATTGGGTCAGACGAACACTGAAGCTTTCTTT.

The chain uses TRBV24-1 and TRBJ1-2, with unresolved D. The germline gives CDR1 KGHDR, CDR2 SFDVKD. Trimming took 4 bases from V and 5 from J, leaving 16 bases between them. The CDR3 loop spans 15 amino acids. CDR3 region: CATSDSNPAWYGYTF. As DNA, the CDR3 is TGTGCCACCAGTGACTCTAACCCGGCATGGTATGGCTACACCTTC.

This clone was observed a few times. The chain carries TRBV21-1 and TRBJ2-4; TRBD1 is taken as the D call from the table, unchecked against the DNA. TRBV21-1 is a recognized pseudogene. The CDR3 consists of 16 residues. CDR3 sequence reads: CASSKDDQAVKNIQYF. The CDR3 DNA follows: TGTGCCAGCAGCAAAGACGATCAGGCAGTCAAAAACATTCAGTACTTC.

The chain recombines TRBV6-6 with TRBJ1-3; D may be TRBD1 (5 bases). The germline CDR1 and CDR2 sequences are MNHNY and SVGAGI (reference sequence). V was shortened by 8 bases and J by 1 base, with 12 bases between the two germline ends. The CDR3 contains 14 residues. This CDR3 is CASGGTRSGNTIYF. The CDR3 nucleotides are TGTGCCAGCGGAGGGACTCGGTCTGGAAACACCATATATTTT.

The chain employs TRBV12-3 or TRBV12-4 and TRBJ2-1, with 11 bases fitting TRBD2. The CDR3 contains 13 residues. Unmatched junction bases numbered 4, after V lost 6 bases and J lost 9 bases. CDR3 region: CASRTSGESEQFF. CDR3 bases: TGTGCCAGCAGGACTAGCGGGGAAAGTGAGCAGTTCTTC.

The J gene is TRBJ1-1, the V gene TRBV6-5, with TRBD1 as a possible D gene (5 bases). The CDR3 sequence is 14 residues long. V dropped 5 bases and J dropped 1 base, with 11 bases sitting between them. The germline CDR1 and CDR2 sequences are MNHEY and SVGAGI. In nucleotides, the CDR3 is TGTGCCAGCAGTCCACGACAGCAGAACACTGAAGCTTTCTTT. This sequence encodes CASSPRQQNTEAFF.

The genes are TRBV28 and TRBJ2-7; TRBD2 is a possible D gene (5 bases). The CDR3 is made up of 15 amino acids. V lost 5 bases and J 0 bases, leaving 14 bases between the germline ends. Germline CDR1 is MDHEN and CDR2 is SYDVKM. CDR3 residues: CASSPPGGFSYEQYF. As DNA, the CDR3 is TGTGCCAGCAGTCCCCCGGGCGGGTTCTCCTACGAGCAGTACTTC.

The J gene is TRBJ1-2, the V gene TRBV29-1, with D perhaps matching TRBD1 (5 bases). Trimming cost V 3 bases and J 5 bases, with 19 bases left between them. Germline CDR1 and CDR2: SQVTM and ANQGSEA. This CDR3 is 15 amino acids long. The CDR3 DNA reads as TGCAGCGTTGATATGGGCAGGGCGGGCCCATATGGCTACACCTTC. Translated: CSVDMGRAGPYGYTF.

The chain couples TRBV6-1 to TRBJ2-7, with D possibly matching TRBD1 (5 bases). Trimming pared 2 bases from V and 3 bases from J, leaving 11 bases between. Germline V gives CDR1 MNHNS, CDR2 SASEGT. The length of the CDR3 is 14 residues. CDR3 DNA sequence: TGTGCCAGCAGTGAATATAGGGGTGGCTACGAGCAGTACTTC. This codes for CASSEYRGGYEQYF.

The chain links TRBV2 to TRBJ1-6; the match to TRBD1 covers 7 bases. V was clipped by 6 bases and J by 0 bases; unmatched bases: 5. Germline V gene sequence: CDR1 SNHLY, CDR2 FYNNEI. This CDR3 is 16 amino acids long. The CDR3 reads CASRGNRGSYNSPLHF. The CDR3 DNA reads TGTGCCAGCAGGGGTAACAGGGGCTCCTATAATTCACCCCTCCACTTT.

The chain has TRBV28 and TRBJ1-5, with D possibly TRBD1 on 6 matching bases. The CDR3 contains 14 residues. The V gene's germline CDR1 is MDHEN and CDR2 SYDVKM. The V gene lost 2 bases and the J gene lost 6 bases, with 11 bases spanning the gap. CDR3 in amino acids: CASSLGQSGQPQHF. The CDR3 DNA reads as TGTGCCAGCAGTTTAGGACAGTCCGGTCAGCCCCAGCATTTT.

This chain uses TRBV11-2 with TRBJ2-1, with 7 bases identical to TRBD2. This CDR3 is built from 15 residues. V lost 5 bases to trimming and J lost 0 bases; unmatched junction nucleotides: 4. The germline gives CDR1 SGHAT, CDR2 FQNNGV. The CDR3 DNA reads TGTGCCAGCAGCCAGGGACTACCCTCCTACAATGAGCAGTTCTTC. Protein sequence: CASSQGLPSYNEQFF.

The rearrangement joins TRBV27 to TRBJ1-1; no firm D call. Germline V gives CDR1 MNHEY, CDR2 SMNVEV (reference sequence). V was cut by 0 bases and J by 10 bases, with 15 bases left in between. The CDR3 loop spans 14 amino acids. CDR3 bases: TGTGCCAGCAGTTTATCTCTTGGCCCCACGCGAGCTTTCTTT. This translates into CASSLSLGPTRAFF.

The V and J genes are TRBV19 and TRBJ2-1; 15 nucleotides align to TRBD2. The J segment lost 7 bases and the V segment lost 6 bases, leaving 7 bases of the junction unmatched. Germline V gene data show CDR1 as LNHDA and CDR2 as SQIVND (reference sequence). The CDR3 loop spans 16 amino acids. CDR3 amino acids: CASSRGTSGRKNEQFF. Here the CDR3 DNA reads TGTGCCAGTAGCCGGGGGACTAGCGGGAGGAAAAATGAGCAGTTCTTC.

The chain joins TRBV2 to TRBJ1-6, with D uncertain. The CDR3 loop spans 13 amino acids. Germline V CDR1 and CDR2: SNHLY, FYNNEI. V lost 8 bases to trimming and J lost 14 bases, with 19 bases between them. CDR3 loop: CASVWQASLSLHF. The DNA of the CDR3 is TGTGCCAGCGTCTGGCAGGCGTCTTTATCCCTCCACTTT. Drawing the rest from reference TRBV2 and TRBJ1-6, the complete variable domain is EPEVTQTPSHQVTQMGQEVILRCVPISNHLYFYWYRQILGQKVEFLVSFYNNEISEKSEIFDDQFSVERPDGSNFTLKIRSTKLEDSAMYFCASVWQASLSLHFGNGTRLTVT.

The CDR3 nucleotides read TGTGCCAGCAGTTTTAAAGGGGACTACTACAATGAGCAGTTCTTC. Its translation: CASSFKGDYYNEQFF. This chain links TRBV27 with TRBJ2-1; the match to TRBD2 covers 7 bases. Germline CDR1 MNHEY, CDR2 SMNVEV (reference sequence). Germline trimming cut 3 bases from V and 3 bases from J; bases unmatched to any gene: 5. This CDR3 spans 15 amino acids.

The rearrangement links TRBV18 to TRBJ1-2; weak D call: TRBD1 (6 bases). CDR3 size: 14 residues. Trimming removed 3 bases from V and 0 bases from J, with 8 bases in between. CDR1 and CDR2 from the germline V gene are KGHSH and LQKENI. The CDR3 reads CASSPTGPNYGYTF. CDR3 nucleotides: TGTGCCAGCTCACCGACAGGACCTAACTATGGCTACACCTTC. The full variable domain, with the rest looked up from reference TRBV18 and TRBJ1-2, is NAGVMQNPRHLVRRRGQEARLRCSPMKGHSHVYWYRQLPEEGLKFMVYLQKENIIDESGMPKERFSAEFPKEGPSILRIQQVVRGDSAAYFCASSPTGPNYGYTFGSGTRLTVV.

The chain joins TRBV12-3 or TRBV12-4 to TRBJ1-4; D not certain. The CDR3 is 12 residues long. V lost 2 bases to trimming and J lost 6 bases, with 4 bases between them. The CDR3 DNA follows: TGTGCCAGCAGTTTACAGGATGAAAAACTGTTTTTT. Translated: CASSLQDEKLFF.

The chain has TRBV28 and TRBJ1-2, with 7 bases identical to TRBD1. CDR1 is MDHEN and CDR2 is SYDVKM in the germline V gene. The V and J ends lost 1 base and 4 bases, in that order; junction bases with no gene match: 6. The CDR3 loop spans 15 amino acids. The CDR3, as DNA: TGTGCCAGCAGTTTATTCCGGGACAGCTTCTATGGCTACACCTTC. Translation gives CASSLFRDSFYGYTF.

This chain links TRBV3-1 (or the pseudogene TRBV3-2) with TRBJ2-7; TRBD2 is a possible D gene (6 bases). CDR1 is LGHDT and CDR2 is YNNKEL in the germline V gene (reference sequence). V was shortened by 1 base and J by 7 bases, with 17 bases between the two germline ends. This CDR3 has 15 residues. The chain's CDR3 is CASSQGPGAWGEQYF. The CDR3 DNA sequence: TGTGCCAGCAGCCAAGGGCCGGGAGCCTGGGGAGAGCAGTACTTC.

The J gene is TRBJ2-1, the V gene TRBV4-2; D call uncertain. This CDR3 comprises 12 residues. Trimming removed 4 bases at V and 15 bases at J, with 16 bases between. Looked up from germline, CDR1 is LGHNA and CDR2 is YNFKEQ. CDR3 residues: CASSRSRESRFF. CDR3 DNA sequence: TGTGCCAGCAGCCGTTCCCGAGAAAGTAGGTTCTTC.

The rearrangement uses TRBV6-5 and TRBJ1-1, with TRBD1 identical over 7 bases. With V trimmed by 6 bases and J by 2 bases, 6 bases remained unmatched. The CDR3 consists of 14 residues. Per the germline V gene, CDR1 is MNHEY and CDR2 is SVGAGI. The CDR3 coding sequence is TGTGCCAGCAGCAAGACAGGGTTCAACACTGAAGCTTTCTTT. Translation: CASSKTGFNTEAFF.

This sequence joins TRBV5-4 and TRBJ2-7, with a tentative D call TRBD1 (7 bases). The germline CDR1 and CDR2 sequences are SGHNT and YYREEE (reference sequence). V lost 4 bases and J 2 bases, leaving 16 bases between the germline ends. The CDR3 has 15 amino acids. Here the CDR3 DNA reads TGTGCCAGCAGCCACGCGGGACAGCGGGCCTACGAGCAGTACTTC. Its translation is CASSHAGQRAYEQYF.

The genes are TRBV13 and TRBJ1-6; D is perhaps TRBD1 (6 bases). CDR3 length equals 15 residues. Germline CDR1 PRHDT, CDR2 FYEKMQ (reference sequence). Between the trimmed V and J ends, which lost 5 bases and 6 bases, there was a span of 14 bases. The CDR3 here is CASSENRDPNSPLHF. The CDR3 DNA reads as TGTGCCAGCAGCGAAAACAGGGACCCTAATTCACCCCTCCACTTT.

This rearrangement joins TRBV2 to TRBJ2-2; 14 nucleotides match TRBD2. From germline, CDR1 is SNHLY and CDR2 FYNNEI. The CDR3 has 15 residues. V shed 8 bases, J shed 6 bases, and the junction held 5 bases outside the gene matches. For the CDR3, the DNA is TGTGCCAGCCGCCGACTAGCGGGAGGGGCCGGGGAGCTGTTTTTT. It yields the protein CASRRLAGGAGELFF.

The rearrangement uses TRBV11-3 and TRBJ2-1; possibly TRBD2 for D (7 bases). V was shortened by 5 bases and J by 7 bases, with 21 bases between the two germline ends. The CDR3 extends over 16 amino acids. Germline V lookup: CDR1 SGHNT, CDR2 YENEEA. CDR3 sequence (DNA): TGTGCCAGCAGCCCGAATCGAGGGGGAGGGAGGAATGAGCAGTTCTTC. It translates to CASSPNRGGGRNEQFF.

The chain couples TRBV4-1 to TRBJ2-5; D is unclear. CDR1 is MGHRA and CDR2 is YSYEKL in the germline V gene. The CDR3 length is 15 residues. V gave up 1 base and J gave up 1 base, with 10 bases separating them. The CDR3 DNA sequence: TGCGCCAGCAGCCAAGTAGGGTTAACCCAAGAGACCCAGTACTTC. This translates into CASSQVGLTQETQYF.

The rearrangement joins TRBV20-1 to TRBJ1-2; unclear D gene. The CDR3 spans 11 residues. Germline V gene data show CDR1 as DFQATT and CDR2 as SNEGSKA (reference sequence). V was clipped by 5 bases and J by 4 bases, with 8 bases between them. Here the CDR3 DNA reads TGCAGTGCTCCCCGGGTCTATGGCTACACCTTC. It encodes CSAPRVYGYTF.